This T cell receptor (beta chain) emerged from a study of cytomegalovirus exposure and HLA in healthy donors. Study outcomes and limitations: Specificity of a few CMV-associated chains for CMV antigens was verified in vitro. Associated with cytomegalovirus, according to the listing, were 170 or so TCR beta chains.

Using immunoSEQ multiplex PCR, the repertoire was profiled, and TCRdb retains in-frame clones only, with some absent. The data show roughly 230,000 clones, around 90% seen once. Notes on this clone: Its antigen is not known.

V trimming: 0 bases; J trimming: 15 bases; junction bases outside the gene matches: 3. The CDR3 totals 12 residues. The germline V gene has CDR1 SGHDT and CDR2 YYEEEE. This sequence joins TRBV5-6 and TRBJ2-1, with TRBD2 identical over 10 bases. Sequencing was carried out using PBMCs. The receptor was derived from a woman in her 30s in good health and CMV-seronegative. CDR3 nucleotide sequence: TGTGCCAGCAGCTTGGGACTAGCGGGTCCGTTCTTC. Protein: CASSLGLAGPFF. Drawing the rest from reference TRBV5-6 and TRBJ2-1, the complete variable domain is DAGVTQSPTHLIKTRGQQVTLRCSPKSGHDTVSWYQQALGQGPQFIFQYYEEEERQRGNFPDRFSGHQFPNYSSELNVNALLLGDSALYLCASSLGLAGPFFGPGTRLTVL.